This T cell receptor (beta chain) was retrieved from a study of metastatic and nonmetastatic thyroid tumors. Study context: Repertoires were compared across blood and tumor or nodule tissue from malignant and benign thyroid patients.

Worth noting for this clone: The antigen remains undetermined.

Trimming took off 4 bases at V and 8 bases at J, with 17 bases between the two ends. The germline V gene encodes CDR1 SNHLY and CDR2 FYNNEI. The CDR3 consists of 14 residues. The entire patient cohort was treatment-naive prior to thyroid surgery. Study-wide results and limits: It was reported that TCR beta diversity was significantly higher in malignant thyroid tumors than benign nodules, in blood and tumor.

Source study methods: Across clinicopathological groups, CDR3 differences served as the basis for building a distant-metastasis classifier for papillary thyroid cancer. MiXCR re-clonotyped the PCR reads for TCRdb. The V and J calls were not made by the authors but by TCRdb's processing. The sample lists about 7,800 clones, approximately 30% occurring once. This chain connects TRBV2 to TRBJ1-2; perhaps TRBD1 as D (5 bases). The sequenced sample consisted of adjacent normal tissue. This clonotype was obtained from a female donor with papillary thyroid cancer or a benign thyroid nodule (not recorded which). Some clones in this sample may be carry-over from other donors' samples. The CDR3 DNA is TGTGCCAGCAGTGCGGAGGGGAGGGGTGGAGGCTACACCTTC. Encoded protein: CASSAEGRGGGYTF.